This passage covers 26 T cell receptor beta chains from one sample sequenced in a study of memory CD4+ T cells and cytomegalovirus serostatus. Single viable CD3+CD4+CD8-CD45RO+ cells were sorted as the memory CD4+ T cells. Sequenced by immunoSEQ multiplex PCR; TCRdb stores in-frame clones only, minus some. Here the sample spans 27,000 or so clones, about three quarters being singletons. The sequencing sample was made of memory CD4+ T cells from blood. These receptors were collected from an adult in good health and CMV-seronegative.

The rearrangement joins TRBV4-3 to TRBJ1-4, with TRBD1 matching over 9 bases. The V and J ends lost 2 bases and 2 bases, in that order; junction bases with no gene match: 18. CDR1 and CDR2 (germline): LGHNA, YSLEER. The CDR3 runs 21 residues. The CDR3 sequence: CASSQSVPGTGTRGTNEKLFF. CDR3 nucleotide sequence: TGCGCCAGCAGCCAATCAGTCCCCGGGACAGGGACGAGAGGCACTAATGAAAAACTGTTTTTT.

This chain links TRBV5-4 with TRBJ1-4, with 8 nucleotides matching TRBD1. The CDR3 runs 15 residues. Trimming cost V 4 bases and J 7 bases; bases outside gene matches: 9. The germline gives CDR1 SGHNT, CDR2 YYREEE (reference sequence). CDR3 coding DNA: TGTGCCAGCAGCGCCCAGGGGGCGGGAGGTGAAAAACTGTTTTTT. It codes for CASSAQGAGGEKLFF. Full variable domain (missing parts from reference TRBV5-4 and TRBJ1-4): ETGVTQSPTHLIKTRGQQVTLRCSSQSGHNTVSWYQQALGQGPQFIFQYYREEENGRGNFPPRFSGLQFPNYSSELNVNALELDDSALYLCASSAQGAGGEKLFFGSGTQLSVL.

This chain connects TRBV6-1 to TRBJ2-1; 10 bases match TRBD1. The V and J ends lost 4 bases and 5 bases, in that order; junction bases with no gene match: 8. The CDR3 covers 16 residues. The germline V gene encodes CDR1 MNHNS and CDR2 SASEGT. The CDR3 nucleotides read TGTGCCAGCAGTGCCTCTCGGGACAGGGGAGACAATGAGCAGTTCTTC. Translation gives CASSASRDRGDNEQFF.

This chain links TRBV7-2 with TRBJ1-2; D gene unclear. The CDR3 consists of 12 residues. Germline-derived CDR1 and CDR2 are SGHTA and FQGNSA. V was cut by 2 bases and J by 8 bases, with 9 bases left in between. CDR3 sequence: CASSLTGLGYTF. As DNA, the CDR3 is TGTGCCAGCAGCTTAACCGGGTTAGGCTACACCTTC. Looking up the rest from reference TRBV7-2 and TRBJ1-2 gives the full variable domain: GAGVSQSPSNKVTEKGKDVELRCDPISGHTALYWYRQSLGQGLEFLIYFQGNSAPDKSGLPSDRFSAERTGGSVSTLTIQRTQQEDSAVYLCASSLTGLGYTFGSGTRLTVV.

V gene TRBV7-6 combines with J gene TRBJ1-3, with D possibly being TRBD1 (6 bases). The CDR3 covers 16 residues. V was shortened by 0 bases and J by 8 bases, with 17 bases between the two germline ends. Per germline, CDR1 SGHVS and CDR2 FNYEAQ. The CDR3 coding sequence is TGTGCCAGCAGCTTAGCCCCCCCGGGGGCTAGAGACACCATATATTTT. Translating gives CASSLAPPGARDTIYF.

The V gene is TRBV6-5, the J gene TRBJ2-7; 7 nucleotides agree with TRBD1. The CDR3 extends over 15 amino acids. Germline assignment: CDR1 MNHEY and CDR2 SVGAGI. Trimming removed 0 bases from V and 6 bases from J; junction bases left unmatched: 8. CDR3 region: CASSYSGTVRLEQYF. CDR3 nucleotides: TGTGCCAGCAGTTACTCAGGGACAGTGCGCCTCGAGCAGTACTTC.

The rearrangement uses TRBV6-5 and TRBJ2-3; D is perhaps TRBD1 (5 bases). Germline V CDR1 and CDR2: MNHEY, SVGAGI. V was trimmed by 8 bases and J by 0 bases, leaving 12 bases between them. The CDR3 is 14 amino acids. The CDR3 protein is CASSEDTSTDTQYF. CDR3 coding DNA: TGTGCCAGCTCTGAGGACACTAGCACAGATACGCAGTATTTT.

V and J are TRBV6-5 and TRBJ1-5; D is perhaps TRBD1 (6 bases). Looked up from germline, CDR1 is MNHEY and CDR2 is SVGAGI. CDR3 length: 15 amino acids. The germline V and J ends were trimmed by 5 bases and 3 bases, with 14 bases remaining between them. CDR3 sequence reads: CASSRFGQLNQPQHF. CDR3 bases: TGTGCCAGCAGTCGCTTCGGACAGCTCAATCAGCCCCAGCATTTT.

The CDR3 region is CASHGGTPNYEQYF. The CDR3, as DNA: TGTGCCAGCCACGGCGGCACCCCAAACTACGAGCAGTACTTC. J is TRBJ2-7 and V is TRBV2; no firm D call. The V and J ends lost 8 bases and 3 bases respectively, with 17 bases between them. CDR3 length: 14 residues. Per the germline V gene, CDR1 is SNHLY and CDR2 is FYNNEI.

The chain joins TRBV7-9 to TRBJ1-1, with unresolved D. V was trimmed by 3 bases and J by 1 base, leaving 12 bases between them. Germline-derived CDR1 and CDR2 are SEHNR and FQNEAQ (reference sequence). The CDR3 loop spans 15 amino acids. The CDR3 sequence is CASSFLGVANTEAFF. The CDR3 DNA sequence: TGTGCCAGCAGCTTCCTCGGGGTTGCGAACACTGAAGCTTTCTTT.

In this sample, this clone turned up a few times. The CDR3 bases are TGTGCCAGCAGCTTAGGGGGACGGTTGACAAATGAAGCTTTCTTT. Protein: CASSLGGRLTNEAFF. The chain uses TRBV7-2 and TRBJ1-1, with D perhaps TRBD1 (5 bases). CDR1 is SGHTA, CDR2 FQGNSA, per germline. The CDR3 is 15 amino acids. Trimming removed 1 base at V and 7 bases at J, with 16 bases between.

The V gene is TRBV10-3, the J gene TRBJ2-7, with D tentatively TRBD1 (6 bases). Trimming removed 7 bases at V and 7 bases at J, with 14 bases between. From germline, CDR1 is ENHRY and CDR2 SYGVKD. The CDR3 runs 12 residues. CDR3 DNA sequence: TGTGCCATCACGGGCCAGGGGAAAGAGCAGTACTTC. Protein sequence: CAITGQGKEQYF.

V usage is TRBV7-2 and J usage is TRBJ1-3; 8 bases match TRBD1. CDR1 is SGHTA, CDR2 FQGNSA, per germline. CDR3 size: 18 residues. With 1 base clipped from V and 4 bases from J, the junction kept 12 bases outside the gene matches. The CDR3 spells CASSLVGGLGTGGNTIYF. In nucleotides, the CDR3 is TGTGCCAGCAGCTTAGTCGGTGGTCTCGGGACAGGAGGAAACACCATATATTTT.

This chain links TRBV10-3 with TRBJ2-7, with D possibly TRBD1 on 6 matching bases. V was trimmed by 4 bases and J by 4 bases, leaving 11 bases between them. Germline CDR1 is ENHRY and CDR2 is SYGVKD. CDR3 length: 13 amino acids. The CDR3 nucleotides read TGTGCCATCAGTGCGGCAGGGGAGTACGAGCAGTACTTC. Its translation is CAISAAGEYEQYF.

The CDR3 loop reads CSVARQGAEAFF. The CDR3, as DNA: TGCAGCGTTGCGAGACAGGGAGCTGAAGCTTTCTTT. This chain joins TRBV29-1 and TRBJ1-1; 7 nucleotides align to TRBD1. The germline V gene encodes CDR1 SQVTM and CDR2 ANQGSEA. The CDR3 is 12 amino acids. Trimming at V came to 4 bases and at J to 6 bases, leaving 5 bases not matched to a gene.

The V and J genes are TRBV11-3 and TRBJ2-1; D is perhaps TRBD1 or TRBD2 (5 bases each). The V end lost 4 bases, the J end lost 7 bases, and 17 bases lay between the germline ends. The length of the CDR3 is 15 residues. Per the germline V gene, CDR1 is SGHNT and CDR2 is YENEEA. CDR3 amino acids: CASSSGDARRNEQFF. The CDR3 DNA is TGTGCCAGCAGCTCTGGGGACGCCCGTAGGAATGAGCAGTTCTTC. Looking up the rest from reference TRBV11-3 and TRBJ2-1 gives the full variable domain: EAGVVQSPRYKIIEKKQPVAFWCNPISGHNTLYWYLQNLGQGPELLIRYENEEAVDDSQLPKDRFSAERLKGVDSTLKIQPAELGDSAVYLCASSSGDARRNEQFFGPGTRLTVL.

The chain is built from TRBV6-5 and TRBJ1-5; D is unclear. Germline V gives CDR1 MNHEY, CDR2 SVGAGI. The CDR3 has 15 amino acids. Trimming cost V 4 bases and J 1 base, with 11 bases left between them. The CDR3 bases are TGTGCCAGCAGTTCTCGGGGAGGGAGCAATCAGCCCCAGCATTTT. Protein sequence: CASSSRGGSNQPQHF.

The J gene is TRBJ2-1, the V gene TRBV29-1; 13 bases line up with TRBD2. This CDR3 region has 16 residues. Germline V gene lookup returns CDR1 SQVTM and CDR2 ANQGSEA. With V trimmed by 7 bases and J by 7 bases, 13 bases remained unmatched. CDR3 bases: TGCAGCGCCAGGACTAGCGGGAGCCCGGGGGCTAATGAGCAGTTCTTC. It codes for CSARTSGSPGANEQFF.

The genes are TRBV29-1 and TRBJ2-1; 8 nucleotides match TRBD2. This CDR3 has 16 amino acids. Germline assignment: CDR1 SQVTM and CDR2 ANQGSEA. The J segment lost 7 bases and the V segment lost 3 bases, leaving 14 bases of the junction unmatched. The CDR3 is CSVEGDERELANEQFF. The CDR3 coding sequence is TGCAGCGTTGAGGGGGACGAGCGGGAGTTAGCGAATGAGCAGTTCTTC.

Written as DNA, the CDR3 is TGTGCTAGTGGACGCGGGGTGGACTCTAGCACAGATACGCAGTATTTT. Amino acids: CASGRGVDSSTDTQYF. The chain recombines TRBV12-5 with TRBJ2-3, with a tentative D call TRBD2 (6 bases). V was pared by 6 bases and J by 0 bases, with 16 bases between. Germline CDR1 and CDR2: LGHNT and FRNRAP. The CDR3 covers 16 residues.

The V call is TRBV19, the J call TRBJ1-1; maybe TRBD1 (5 bases). CDR3 length equals 16 residues. The germline V gene has CDR1 LNHDA and CDR2 SQIVND (reference sequence). With 7 bases removed from V and 0 bases from J, the gap between germline ends came to 18 bases. The CDR3 region is CASNQTIQDMNTEAFF. The CDR3 nucleotides read TGTGCCAGTAACCAGACCATACAGGATATGAACACTGAAGCTTTCTTT.

The chain couples TRBV9 to TRBJ2-2, with D perhaps TRBD1 (5 bases). V lost 0 bases and J 6 bases, leaving 12 bases between the germline ends. The CDR3 runs 15 residues. The germline V gene encodes CDR1 SGDLS and CDR2 YYNGEE. The CDR3 DNA follows: TGTGCCAGCAGCGTAGAAGGGGTTTCCGCCGGGGAGCTGTTTTTT. Its protein product is CASSVEGVSAGELFF.

The genes are TRBV5-4 and TRBJ1-6; 7 bases map to TRBD1. J lost 3 bases, V lost 0 bases, and 6 bases had no gene match. The CDR3 is 17 residues long. CDR1 and CDR2 (germline): SGHNT, YYREEE (reference sequence). DNA for the CDR3: TGTGCCAGCAGCTTGGAGGGGACAGCAAGCTATAATTCACCCCTCCACTTT. Its protein is CASSLEGTASYNSPLHF.

This clone was seen more than once but under ten times. The chain joins TRBV27 to TRBJ2-5, with D perhaps being TRBD1 or TRBD2 (6 bases each). The CDR3 length is 15 residues. Germline values: CDR1 MNHEY, CDR2 SMNVEV (reference sequence). Trimming took 2 bases from V and 4 from J, leaving 14 bases between them. CDR3 sequence (DNA): TGTGCCAGCAGTTTAGGGGGGCAGGGGAGAGAGACCCAGTACTTC. It yields the protein CASSLGGQGRETQYF.

The table lists this clone with a few counts. This chain links TRBV11-2 with TRBJ1-4; D uncertain. The CDR3 contains 15 residues. V lost 4 bases and J 0 bases, leaving 9 bases between the germline ends. Germline lookup yields CDR1 SGHAT and CDR2 FQNNGV. CDR3 amino acids: CASSSEGTTNEKLFF. CDR3 DNA: TGTGCCAGCAGCTCGGAGGGTACAACTAATGAAAAACTGTTTTTT.

The chain couples TRBV19 to TRBJ1-2, with TRBD1 matching over 8 bases. V trimming: 4 bases; J trimming: 5 bases; junction bases outside the gene matches: 3. Germline V gene lookup returns CDR1 LNHDA and CDR2 SQIVND (reference sequence). The CDR3 has 13 residues. The CDR3 spells CASSTGQAYGYTF. For the CDR3, the DNA is TGTGCCAGTAGTACGGGACAGGCGTATGGCTACACCTTC.